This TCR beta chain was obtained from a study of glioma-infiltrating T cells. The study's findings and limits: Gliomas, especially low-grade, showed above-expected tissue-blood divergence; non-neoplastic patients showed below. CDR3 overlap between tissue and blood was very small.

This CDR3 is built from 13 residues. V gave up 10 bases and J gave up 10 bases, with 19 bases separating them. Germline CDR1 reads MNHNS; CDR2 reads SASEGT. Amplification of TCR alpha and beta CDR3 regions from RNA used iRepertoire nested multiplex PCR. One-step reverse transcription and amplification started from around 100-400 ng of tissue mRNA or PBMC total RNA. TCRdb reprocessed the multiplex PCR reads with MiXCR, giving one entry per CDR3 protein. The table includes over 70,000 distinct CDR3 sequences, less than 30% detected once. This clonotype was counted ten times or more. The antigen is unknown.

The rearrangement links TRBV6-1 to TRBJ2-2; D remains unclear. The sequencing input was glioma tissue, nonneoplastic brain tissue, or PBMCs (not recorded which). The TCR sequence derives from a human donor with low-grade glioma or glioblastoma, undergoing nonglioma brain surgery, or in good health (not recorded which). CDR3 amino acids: CATSSKVPVELFF. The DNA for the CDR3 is TGTGCCACCTCATCTAAGGTACCTGTGGAGCTGTTTTTT.